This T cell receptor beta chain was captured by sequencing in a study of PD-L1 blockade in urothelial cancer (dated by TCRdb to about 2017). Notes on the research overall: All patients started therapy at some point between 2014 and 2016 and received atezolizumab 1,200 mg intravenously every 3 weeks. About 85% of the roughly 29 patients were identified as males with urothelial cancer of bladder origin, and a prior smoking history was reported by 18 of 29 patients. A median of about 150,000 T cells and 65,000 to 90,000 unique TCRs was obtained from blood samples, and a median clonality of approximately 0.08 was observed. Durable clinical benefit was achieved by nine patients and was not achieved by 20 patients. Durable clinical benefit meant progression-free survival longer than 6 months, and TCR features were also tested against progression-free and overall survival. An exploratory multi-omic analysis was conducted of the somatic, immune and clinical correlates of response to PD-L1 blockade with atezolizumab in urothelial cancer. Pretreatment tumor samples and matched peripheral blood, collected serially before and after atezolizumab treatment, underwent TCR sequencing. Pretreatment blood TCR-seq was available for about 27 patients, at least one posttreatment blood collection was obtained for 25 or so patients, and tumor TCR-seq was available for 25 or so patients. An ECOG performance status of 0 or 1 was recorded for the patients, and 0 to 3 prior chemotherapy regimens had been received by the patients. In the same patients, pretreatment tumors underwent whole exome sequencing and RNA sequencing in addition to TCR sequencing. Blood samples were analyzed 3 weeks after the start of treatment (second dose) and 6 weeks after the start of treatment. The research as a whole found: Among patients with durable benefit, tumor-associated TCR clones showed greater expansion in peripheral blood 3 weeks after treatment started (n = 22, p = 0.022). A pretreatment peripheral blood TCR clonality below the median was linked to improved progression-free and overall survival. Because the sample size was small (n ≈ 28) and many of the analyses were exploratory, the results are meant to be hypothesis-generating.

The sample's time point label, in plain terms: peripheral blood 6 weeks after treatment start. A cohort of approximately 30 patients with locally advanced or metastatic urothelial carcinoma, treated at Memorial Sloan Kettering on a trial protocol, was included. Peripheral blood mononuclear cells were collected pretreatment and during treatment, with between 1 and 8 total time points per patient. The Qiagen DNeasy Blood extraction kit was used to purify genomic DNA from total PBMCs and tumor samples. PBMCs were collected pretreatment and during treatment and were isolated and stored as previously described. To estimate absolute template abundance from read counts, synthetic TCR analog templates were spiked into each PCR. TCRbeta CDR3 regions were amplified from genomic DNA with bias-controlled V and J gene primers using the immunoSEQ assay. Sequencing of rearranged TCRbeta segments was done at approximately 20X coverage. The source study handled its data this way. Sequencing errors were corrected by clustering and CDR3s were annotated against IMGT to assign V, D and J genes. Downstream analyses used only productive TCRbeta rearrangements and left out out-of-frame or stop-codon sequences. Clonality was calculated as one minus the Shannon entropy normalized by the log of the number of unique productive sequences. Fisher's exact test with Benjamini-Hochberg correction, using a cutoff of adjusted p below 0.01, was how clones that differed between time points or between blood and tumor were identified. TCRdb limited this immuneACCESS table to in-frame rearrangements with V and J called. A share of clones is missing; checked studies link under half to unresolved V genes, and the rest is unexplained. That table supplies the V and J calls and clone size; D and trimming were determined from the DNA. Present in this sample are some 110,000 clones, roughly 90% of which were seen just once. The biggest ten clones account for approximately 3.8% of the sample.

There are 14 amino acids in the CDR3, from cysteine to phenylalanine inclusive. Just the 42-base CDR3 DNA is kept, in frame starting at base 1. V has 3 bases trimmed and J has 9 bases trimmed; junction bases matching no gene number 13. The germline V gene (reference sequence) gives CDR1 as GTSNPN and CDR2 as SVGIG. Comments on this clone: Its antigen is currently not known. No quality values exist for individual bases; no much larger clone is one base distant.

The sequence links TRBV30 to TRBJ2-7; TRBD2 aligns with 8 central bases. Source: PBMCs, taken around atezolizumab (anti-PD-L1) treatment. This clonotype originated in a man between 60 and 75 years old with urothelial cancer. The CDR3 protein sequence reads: CAWSAPGGFRGQYF. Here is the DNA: TGTGCCTGGAGCGCTCCGGGGGGGTTCAGAGGGCAGTACTTC.